These 20 T cell receptor beta chains originate from one sample sequenced in a study of blood T cell repertoires in COVID-19. Generated by immunoSEQ multiplex PCR, the TCRdb table keeps only in-frame clones and is missing some. The top ten clones hold about 6.3% of a sample with approximately 240,000 clones, roughly nine tenths of them seen once. Sequencing was done on a sample of PBMCs or T cells enriched from blood (not recorded which). Source of these receptors: a woman in her thirties with acute COVID-19.

The sample holds many counts of this clone. The V gene is TRBV6-5, the J gene TRBJ1-6; 8 nucleotides align to TRBD1. The CDR3 loop spans 13 amino acids. After removal of 7 bases from V and 10 bases from J, the junction contained 6 bases not matched to a gene. Per germline, CDR1 MNHEY and CDR2 SVGAGI. The CDR3 spells CASIGQGGSPLHF. CDR3 bases: TGTGCCAGCATAGGACAGGGAGGCTCACCCCTCCACTTT.

The chain employs TRBV28 and TRBJ1-5; D is possibly TRBD1 (5 bases). Germline values: CDR1 MDHEN, CDR2 SYDVKM. This CDR3 is 14 amino acids long. Trimming cost V 5 bases and J 6 bases, with 14 bases left between them. DNA of the CDR3: TGTGCCAGCAGTGCGGGGGGGGTTCGTCAGCCCCAGCATTTT. Amino acid sequence: CASSAGGVRQPQHF.

The gene calls are TRBV19 and TRBJ2-7; D may be TRBD2 (5 bases). Per the germline V gene, CDR1 is LNHDA and CDR2 is SQIVND (reference sequence). V shed 5 bases and J shed 2 bases, with 22 bases lying between them. The CDR3 sequence is 17 residues long. In DNA, the CDR3 is TGTGCCAGTAGTCCGATGCCTCCCGGGGTCCGACCCTACGAGCAGTACTTC. Protein sequence: CASSPMPPGVRPYEQYF.

The V gene is TRBV27, the J gene TRBJ1-2, with 9 bases matching TRBD1. Germline trimming cut 2 bases from V and 3 bases from J; bases unmatched to any gene: 7. CDR3 length: 16 residues. CDR1 MNHEY and CDR2 SMNVEV come from the germline V gene (reference sequence). CDR3 DNA: TGTGCCAGCAGTTTAAGCTGGGACAGGGTTTACTATGGCTACACCTTC. The encoded protein is CASSLSWDRVYYGYTF.

The V call is TRBV21-1, the J call TRBJ1-5. TRBV21-1 is marked as a pseudogene. CDR3 length equals 12 residues. The CDR3 region is CARAGGNQPQHF. DNA of the CDR3: TGTGCCAGAGCGGGCGGCAATCAGCCCCAGCATTTT.

The V and J genes are TRBV18 and TRBJ1-5, with D possibly being TRBD1 (5 bases). Germline CDR1 KGHSH, CDR2 LQKENI. This CDR3 spans 16 amino acids. Between the trimmed V and J ends, which lost 0 bases and 7 bases, there was a span of 16 bases. The chain's CDR3 is CASSPPSGSVGQPQHF. The CDR3 DNA is TGTGCCAGCTCACCACCGTCAGGGTCGGTTGGGCAGCCCCAGCATTTT.

This sequence joins TRBV19 and TRBJ1-5; D possibly corresponds to TRBD1 (5 bases). Trimming took 6 bases from V and 1 from J, leaving 16 bases between them. This CDR3 spans 16 amino acids. CDR1 and CDR2 (germline): LNHDA, SQIVND (reference sequence). DNA of the CDR3: TGTGCCAGTAGAAGGCTAGGGGCCGGGAGCAATCAGCCCCAGCATTTT. Translated: CASRRLGAGSNQPQHF.

The chain couples TRBV28 to TRBJ2-3; 7 positions agree with TRBD1. In germline, CDR1 is MDHEN, CDR2 SYDVKM. The trim removed 5 bases at V and 2 bases at J, leaving 7 bases unmatched. The CDR3 is 15 residues long. CDR3 region: CASSPRDRDTDTQYF. CDR3 DNA: TGTGCCAGCAGTCCCCGCGACAGGGACACAGATACGCAGTATTTT.

The chain joins TRBV6-5 to TRBJ2-3; 7 bases fit TRBD1. After removal of 6 bases from V and 2 bases from J, the junction contained 8 bases not matched to a gene. The CDR3 runs 15 residues. The germline V gene encodes CDR1 MNHEY and CDR2 SVGAGI. CDR3 sequence reads: CASSQDRVNTDTQYF. The CDR3 bases are TGTGCCAGCAGCCAAGACAGGGTAAACACAGATACGCAGTATTTT.

The CDR3, as DNA: TGTGCCAGCAGTTTAAACAGGGGGCTTAGAGGGACTGAAGCTTTCTTT. Protein product: CASSLNRGLRGTEAFF. The V and J genes are TRBV28 and TRBJ1-1; 9 positions agree with TRBD1. This CDR3 is 16 amino acids long. The germline V gene encodes CDR1 MDHEN and CDR2 SYDVKM. After removal of 2 bases from V and 5 bases from J, the junction contained 9 bases not matched to a gene.

The chain has TRBV4-1 and TRBJ2-2, with 7 bases that match TRBD2. V was clipped by 1 base and J by 4 bases; unmatched bases: 6. This CDR3 spans 16 amino acids. Germline V gene lookup returns CDR1 MGHRA and CDR2 YSYEKL. The CDR3 sequence: CASSQGTSLFTGELFF. The CDR3 DNA reads as TGCGCCAGCAGCCAAGGGACTAGTCTTTTCACCGGGGAGCTGTTTTTT.

The J gene is TRBJ1-1, the V gene TRBV4-2, with D uncertain. This CDR3 has 13 residues. Trimming removed 4 bases at V and 0 bases at J, with 6 bases between. CDR1 is LGHNA, CDR2 YNFKEQ, per germline. CDR3 region: CASSLGVNTEAFF. CDR3 bases: TGTGCCAGCAGCCTGGGAGTGAACACTGAAGCTTTCTTT.

The chain combines TRBV7-2 with TRBJ2-1, with a tentative D call TRBD2 (6 bases). Germline CDR1 SGHTA, CDR2 FQGNSA. Trimming took 5 bases from V and 0 from J, leaving 14 bases between them. The CDR3 spans 16 residues. The CDR3 spells CASSPPRGVSYNEQFF. The DNA of the CDR3 is TGTGCCAGCAGCCCTCCCCGCGGGGTCTCCTACAATGAGCAGTTCTTC.

The chain carries TRBV5-1 and TRBJ2-5; 13 bases align to TRBD2. The germline V gene encodes CDR1 SGHRS and CDR2 YFSETQ. Trimming took 5 bases from V and 4 from J; bases not matched to a gene: 8. This CDR3 comprises 16 residues. The CDR3 DNA reads as TGCGCCAGCAGGCCCACCACTAGCGGGGGGGGAGAGACCCAGTACTTC. Translation: CASRPTTSGGGETQYF.

The chain links TRBV24-1 to TRBJ1-2; 10 nucleotides agree with TRBD1. The ends lost 3 bases at V and 8 bases at J; junction bases unmatched: 14. The CDR3 sequence is 17 residues long. Germline-derived CDR1 and CDR2 are KGHDR and SFDVKD. The CDR3 is CATSDPVPGQGIQGYTF. In nucleotides, the CDR3 is TGTGCCACCAGTGATCCCGTCCCGGGACAGGGGATTCAAGGCTACACCTTC.

This chain joins TRBV12-3 or TRBV12-4 and TRBJ2-1, with no clear D. With 0 bases removed from V and 3 bases from J, the gap between germline ends came to 3 bases. The CDR3 spans 13 residues. CDR3 sequence: CASSLAYYNEQFF. CDR3 nucleotides: TGTGCCAGCAGTTTAGCCTACTACAATGAGCAGTTCTTC.

The CDR3 bases are TGTGCCACCAGCAGAGTCTTGGGACTAGCGGGGCCATCAGATACGCAGTATTTT. This sequence encodes CATSRVLGLAGPSDTQYF. The chain employs TRBV15 and TRBJ2-3; TRBD2 matches at 13 bases. The CDR3 has 18 residues. V shed 1 base, J shed 4 bases, and the junction held 8 bases outside the gene matches. CDR1 is LNHNV, CDR2 YYDKDF, per germline (reference sequence). Complete variable domain (other parts from reference TRBV15 and TRBJ2-3): DAMVIQNPRYQVTQFGKPVTLSCSQTLNHNVMYWYQQKSSQAPKLLFHYYDKDFNNEADTPDNFQSRRPNTSFCFLDIRSPGLGDTAMYLCATSRVLGLAGPSDTQYFGPGTRLTVL.

The rearrangement joins TRBV30 to TRBJ2-1; possibly TRBD2 for D (5 bases). V lost 0 bases and J lost 7, with 7 bases in between. CDR3 length: 12 residues. The germline V gene encodes CDR1 GTSNPN and CDR2 SVGIG (reference sequence). In nucleotides, the CDR3 is TGTGCCTGGAGTGTACTAGGGAATGAGCAGTTCTTC. Encoded protein: CAWSVLGNEQFF.

The chain carries TRBV28 and TRBJ2-7, with 12 bases identical to TRBD2. The V and J ends lost 3 bases and 4 bases, in that order; junction bases with no gene match: 10. This CDR3 spans 17 amino acids. Germline CDR1 and CDR2: MDHEN and SYDVKM. CDR3 nucleotides: TGTGCCAGCAGTTTCCCCCTTAAGACTAGCGGGAGTTACGAGCAGTACTTC. Amino acids: CASSFPLKTSGSYEQYF.

This chain links TRBV2 with TRBJ1-1; perhaps TRBD1 as D (6 bases). This CDR3 has 13 residues. The germline gives CDR1 SNHLY, CDR2 FYNNEI. Trimming took 2 bases from V and 5 from J, leaving 9 bases between them. The CDR3 DNA reads as TGTGCCAGCAGTGAAACAGGGAAAACTGAAGCTTTCTTT. It encodes CASSETGKTEAFF.